Listed here are 24 T cell receptor beta chains from one sample, sequenced in a study of beta chain features in type 1 diabetes. Expressed TCRB transcripts got sequenced, as all isolated RNA was reverse transcribed. Sequenced by immunoSEQ multiplex PCR; TCRdb stores in-frame clones only, minus some. This table has approximately 400,000 clones, about 14% appearing once. The specimen sequenced was naive CD4+ T cells from blood. Source of these receptors: a woman younger than 30 in good health.

This clone was observed a few times. The chain links TRBV7-9 to TRBJ2-7; the D is unclear. CDR1 and CDR2 from the germline V gene are SEHNR and FQNEAQ (reference sequence). Trimming shortened V by 5 bases and J by 4 bases, and 6 bases separated the two germline ends. This CDR3 has 11 residues. CDR3 DNA: TGTGCCAGCAGCCTTATTTACGAGCAGTACTTC. Its translation is CASSLIYEQYF.

This clone was detected a few times. This chain uses TRBV27 with TRBJ1-1, with 7 positions matching TRBD1. Germline V CDR1 and CDR2: MNHEY, SMNVEV (reference sequence). The ends lost 5 bases at V and 0 bases at J; junction bases unmatched: 6. The CDR3 has 15 residues. The CDR3 nucleotides read TGTGCCAGCAGTCTGGACAGGTTGGTGAACACTGAAGCTTTCTTT. Its protein product is CASSLDRLVNTEAFF.

The chain recombines TRBV28 with TRBJ2-2; unclear D gene. The CDR3 is 14 residues long. Per germline, CDR1 MDHEN and CDR2 SYDVKM. Trimming took off 6 bases at V and 5 bases at J, with 13 bases between the two ends. The CDR3 coding sequence is TGTGCCAGCAGCATGATAGATAGAACCGGGGAGCTGTTTTTT. Residues: CASSMIDRTGELFF.

This clone has a handful of counts. The CDR3 protein is CSAGSQGIQYF. The CDR3 nucleotides read TGCAGTGCTGGGTCACAGGGCATTCAGTACTTC. The chain uses TRBV20-1 and TRBJ2-4; D is possibly TRBD1 (6 bases). There are 11 residues in the CDR3. From germline, CDR1 is DFQATT and CDR2 SNEGSKA (reference sequence). Trimming took off 5 bases at V and 9 bases at J, with 11 bases between the two ends.

This clone was picked up a small number of times. The chain links TRBV7-2 to TRBJ2-1, with TRBD2 as a possible D gene (6 bases). The V gene's germline CDR1 is SGHTA and CDR2 FQGNSA. The V end was cut by 3 bases, the J end by 1 base, with 13 bases between. This CDR3 contains 16 residues. This CDR3 reads CASSFPGGRSYNEQFF. The CDR3, as DNA: TGTGCCAGCAGCTTTCCCGGGGGTAGGTCCTACAATGAGCAGTTCTTC.

This chain's CDR3 is CASSRRSSSGEQYF. CDR3 DNA: TGTGCCAGCAGTCGGAGGTCTTCCTCGGGCGAGCAGTACTTC. V gene TRBV25-1 combines with J gene TRBJ2-5, with TRBD2 as a possible D gene (5 bases). The J call may be wrong; the DNA end is better matched by TRBJ2-7. The CDR3 loop spans 14 amino acids. CDR1 is MGHDK and CDR2 is SYGVNS in the germline V gene.

This chain links TRBV27 with TRBJ1-2; 7 positions match TRBD1. Germline V gene lookup returns CDR1 MNHEY and CDR2 SMNVEV (reference sequence). The ends lost 1 base at V and 6 bases at J; junction bases unmatched: 11. CDR3 size: 16 residues. CDR3 DNA sequence: TGTGCCAGCAGTTTATATTCGACAGGGCAAGGTCATGGCTACACCTTC. Its protein product is CASSLYSTGQGHGYTF.

This clone came up a few times. The rearrangement links TRBV5-1 to TRBJ1-5; weak D call: TRBD1 (5 bases). The CDR3 is made up of 13 amino acids. V dropped 4 bases and J dropped 10 bases, with 15 bases sitting between them. Germline V lookup: CDR1 SGHRS, CDR2 YFSETQ. The CDR3 here is CASSEGGVGPQHF. As DNA, the CDR3 is TGCGCCAGCAGCGAGGGAGGGGTCGGCCCCCAGCATTTT.

The V gene is TRBV4-1, the J gene TRBJ2-1; 8 bases map to TRBD2. The CDR3 extends over 16 amino acids. The junction had 6 bases not matched to a gene; V was cut back by 2 bases and J by 3 bases. Germline CDR1 MGHRA, CDR2 YSYEKL. CDR3 coding DNA: TGCGCCAGCAGCCAAATACCGGGACTAGTCTACAATGAGCAGTTCTTC. This translates into CASSQIPGLVYNEQFF.

The chain couples TRBV2 to TRBJ2-1; 7 bases line up with TRBD2. V shed 6 bases and J 7 bases; nucleotides not matched to a gene: 9. The CDR3 covers 14 residues. Germline V gene data show CDR1 as SNHLY and CDR2 as FYNNEI. The CDR3 is CASSPRDYYNEQFF. For the CDR3, the DNA is TGTGCCAGCAGCCCGCGGGACTACTATAATGAGCAGTTCTTC.

This clone was detected only a few times. The chain is built from TRBV7-8 and TRBJ1-1, with 7 bases fitting TRBD1. This CDR3 is 14 amino acids long. V shed 6 bases and J 2 bases; nucleotides not matched to a gene: 6. CDR1 is SGHVS and CDR2 is FQNEAQ in the germline V gene. The CDR3 bases are TGTGCCAGCAGTTTCGGGACAGTTAACACTGAAGCTTTCTTT. Translation gives CASSFGTVNTEAFF.

This chain uses TRBV29-1 with TRBJ1-4; 8 bases align to TRBD1. Germline V gives CDR1 SQVTM, CDR2 ANQGSEA. V dropped 4 bases and J dropped 5; count of bases not matched to a gene: 6. The CDR3 runs 14 residues. CDR3 protein: CSVAHRGRNEKLFF. DNA for the CDR3: TGCAGCGTTGCGCACAGGGGGAGGAATGAAAAACTGTTTTTT.

The sample holds a few counts of this clone. The J gene is TRBJ2-1, the V gene TRBV19; 11 bases are a match to TRBD2. The CDR3 runs 14 residues. With 8 bases clipped from V and 12 bases from J, the junction kept 12 bases outside the gene matches. Germline V gene sequence: CDR1 LNHDA, CDR2 SQIVND (reference sequence). CDR3 protein: CASPLSRTSGPQFF. In nucleotides, the CDR3 is TGTGCCAGTCCACTTTCTAGGACTAGCGGGCCGCAGTTCTTC. The full variable domain, with the rest looked up from reference TRBV19 and TRBJ2-1, is DGGITQSPKYLFRKEGQNVTLSCEQNLNHDAMYWYRQDPGQGLRLIYYSQIVNDFQKGDIAEGYSVSREKKESFPLTVTSAQKNPTAFYLCASPLSRTSGPQFFGPGTRLTVL.

This clone was counted a few times. The chain joins TRBV4-3 to TRBJ1-2; D might be TRBD1 (6 bases). CDR3 length equals 15 residues. V gave up 3 bases and J gave up 3 bases, with 14 bases separating them. The V gene's germline CDR1 is LGHNA and CDR2 YSLEER. Here the CDR3 reads CASSQIKTGDYGYTF. The CDR3 coding sequence is TGCGCCAGCAGCCAGATAAAGACAGGAGACTATGGCTACACCTTC.

This clone was seen more than once but under ten times. CDR3 DNA: TGTGCCAGCAGCGACGGCCGGGTGGCCTTGGAGCCCCAGCATTTT. It encodes CASSDGRVALEPQHF. The V call is TRBV7-2, the J call TRBJ1-5; D unclear. CDR3 length equals 15 residues. Trimming cost V 5 bases and J 8 bases, with 19 bases left between them. In germline, CDR1 is SGHTA, CDR2 FQGNSA.

This clone was found a few times. This chain connects TRBV6-5 to TRBJ2-7; the match to TRBD1 covers 7 bases. This CDR3 is built from 13 residues. J gave up 4 bases and V 5 bases, and 5 bases lay outside the gene matches. CDR1 is MNHEY, CDR2 SVGAGI, per germline. The chain's CDR3 is CASSRDSTYEQYF. The CDR3 DNA sequence: TGTGCCAGCAGTAGGGACAGCACATACGAGCAGTACTTC.

The genes are TRBV28 and TRBJ1-1; 7 bases are a match to TRBD1. The CDR3 loop spans 15 amino acids. Germline-derived CDR1 and CDR2 are MDHEN and SYDVKM. Germline trimming cut 6 bases from V and 6 bases from J; bases unmatched to any gene: 13. CDR3 DNA sequence: TGTGCCAGCAGCCCCGCCGGACAGGCCATCGCTGAAGCTTTCTTT. Its protein product is CASSPAGQAIAEAFF.

This clone was counted between two and nine times. The V and J genes are TRBV5-6 and TRBJ1-2; D is possibly TRBD1 (5 bases). The CDR3 runs 13 residues. Deletions cut 4 bases from V and 6 bases from J, with 13 bases between. In germline, CDR1 is SGHDT, CDR2 YYEEEE. CDR3 in amino acids: CASSRQLSDGYTF. In nucleotides, the CDR3 is TGTGCCAGCAGCCGACAGCTTTCGGATGGCTACACCTTC.

This clone was counted a few times. The chain uses TRBV28 and TRBJ2-1; 10 bases are shared with TRBD1. The CDR3 is 15 amino acids. Trimming at V came to 10 bases and at J to 2 bases, leaving 8 bases not matched to a gene. The germline CDR1 and CDR2 sequences are MDHEN and SYDVKM. CDR3 loop: CATLPGTGAYNEQFF. As DNA, the CDR3 is TGTGCCACCCTACCCGGGACAGGGGCCTACAATGAGCAGTTCTTC.

The chain recombines TRBV16 with TRBJ1-2; tentative D call: TRBD1 (6 bases). Germline values: CDR1 KGHSY, CDR2 FQNENV. Trimming removed 4 bases at V and 4 bases at J, with 13 bases between. The length of the CDR3 is 14 residues. The CDR3 coding sequence is TGTGCCAGCAGCCCTCACGACAGGATCTATGGCTACACCTTC. It codes for CASSPHDRIYGYTF.

V usage is TRBV29-1 and J usage is TRBJ2-7; maybe TRBD2 (5 bases). V lost 7 bases and J 2 bases, leaving 12 bases between the germline ends. Germline values: CDR1 SQVTM, CDR2 ANQGSEA. CDR3 size: 12 residues. CDR3 coding DNA: TGCAGCGCCCCCACGGGGACCTACGAGCAGTACTTC. It encodes CSAPTGTYEQYF.

This rearrangement joins TRBV4-1 to TRBJ1-4; D possibly corresponds to TRBD1 (5 bases). The CDR3 has 16 residues. CDR1 is MGHRA, CDR2 YSYEKL, per germline. V lost 3 bases and J 0 bases, leaving 11 bases between the germline ends. The CDR3 nucleotides are TGCGCCAGCAGCCAGACCCTACAGGCAACTAATGAAAAACTGTTTTTT. Translating gives CASSQTLQATNEKLFF.

The gene calls are TRBV2 and TRBJ1-2, with a weak D call TRBD1 (5 bases). CDR1 SNHLY and CDR2 FYNNEI come from the germline V gene. Trimming pared 4 bases from V and 5 bases from J, leaving 11 bases between. The CDR3 has 13 residues. This CDR3 reads CASSGARGYGYTF. The CDR3 DNA reads as TGTGCCAGCAGTGGGGCACGGGGGTATGGCTACACCTTC.

This clone was seen only once. This sequence joins TRBV5-1 and TRBJ2-2; TRBD1 is a possible D gene (6 bases). The CDR3 is made up of 16 amino acids. V lost 1 base and J lost 4, with 14 bases in between. Per germline, CDR1 SGHRS and CDR2 YFSETQ. The CDR3, as DNA: TGCGCCAGCAGCTTGCAGGGGTCGGGGTCCACCGGGGAGCTGTTTTTT. This encodes CASSLQGSGSTGELFF.